The source of this TCR beta chain is a study of follicular helper T cells after annual influenza vaccination (dated by TCRdb to about 2017). With respect to the entire study: After each seasonal influenza vaccination, blood was collected on days 0, 7 and 28. Some subjects were followed across successive annual vaccinations spanning the 2013-2014, 2014-2015 and 2015-2016 seasons to study recall of cTfh clones. One week after vaccination, a second recruited cohort of approximately 11 subjects (Table S1) displayed a similar ICOS+CD38+ cTfh response. Six subjects had multi-year samples: four covered two vaccination seasons and two covered three seasons. Samples from 2013-2014 were cryopreserved, whereas samples from about 2015 were processed immediately after collection.

Results and caveats for the whole study, not just this receptor: Day 7 ICOS+CD38+ clones were most often found later in ICOS-CD38- cTfh, suggesting that subset may serve as a memory reservoir. A recurrent oligoclonal ICOS+CD38+ cTfh response containing tetramer and AIM influenza-specific clonotypes was recalled by successive annual vaccinations. Productive TCRB sequences were recovered from only 10-20% of analyzed cells, so rare clonotypes could not be sampled. When influenza clone enrichment was assessed, the possibility that the much larger non-cTfh compartments were undersampled could not be excluded. ICOS+CD38+ cTfh clonality correlated with the frequency of that population, and its change correlated with the change in circulating plasmablast frequency.

The CDR3, cysteine through phenylalanine, is 14 amino acids long. Only the CDR3 region is kept as DNA, spanning 42 bases read in frame from base 1. V is pruned by 8 bases and J by 8 bases, leaving 9 bases of the junction without a gene match. CDR1 and CDR2 are read off the germline V gene as MNHNS and SASEGT. The sample's time point label, decoded: 2014-2015 season, pre-vaccination. Seasonal inactivated influenza vaccine (Fluvarix) was administered to adults, and sorted blood CD4 subsets were tracked by TCRB sequencing before and after vaccination. Subjects were considered eligible if community-dwelling and if influenza vaccine had not been received in the prior 6 months. Exclusions included influenza vaccine contraindications, substance abuse, HIV/AIDS, active malignancy, immunomodulatory medication and active illness such as respiratory infection. Per time point, between 40 and 100 mL of blood was sampled. PBMC were isolated using Ficoll-Paque PLUS or SepMate separation. As a non-Tfh subset for comparison, CXCR5- memory CD4 T cells were sorted. Before DNA was extracted, the cell subsets were sorted from PBMC using a BD FACS Aria.

Remarks on this clone: The specificity of this receptor is unknown. Base quality data are lacking; no much larger clone is found one base away.

Library method: the immunoSEQ multiplex PCR assay. Adaptive Biotechnologies carried out TCRB amplification, library preparation, sequencing and preliminary bioinformatics at Survey level resolution. In the original analysis: Clonality was computed in R as 1 minus normalized Shannon entropy; the Gini index was calculated with the R package ineq. Overlap score was defined as the summed counts of shared sequences divided by the total counts of all sequences in both compared samples. The significance of shared clonotypes was tested with Fisher's exact test, assuming a theoretical repertoire of 10^7 TCRB sequences. This is the immuneACCESS table as TCRdb keeps it, with only in-frame sequences that have V and J called. A part of the clones is gone; compared with another copy, unresolved V genes explain less than half, and the rest is unexplained. V and J calls and clone size are those listed in that table; D and trimming were worked out from the DNA. The sample table holds about 13,000 clones, of which around four fifths were seen once. The ten largest clones capture 0.45% of the sample.

Material: CXCR5- memory CD4+ T cells sorted from blood, obtained on the day of influenza vaccination. Reading the label with the study, this specimen's cell subset or site is: CXCR5- memory CD4 T cells. The rearranged chain carries TRBV6-1 and TRBJ2-5; 12 bases in the junction line up with TRBD2. The TCR originated in an adult who received the influenza vaccine. The DNA sequence is TGTGCCAGCTTCACCGGGACTAGCGGGTCCACCCAGTACTTC. Translation gives CASFTGTSGSTQYF.